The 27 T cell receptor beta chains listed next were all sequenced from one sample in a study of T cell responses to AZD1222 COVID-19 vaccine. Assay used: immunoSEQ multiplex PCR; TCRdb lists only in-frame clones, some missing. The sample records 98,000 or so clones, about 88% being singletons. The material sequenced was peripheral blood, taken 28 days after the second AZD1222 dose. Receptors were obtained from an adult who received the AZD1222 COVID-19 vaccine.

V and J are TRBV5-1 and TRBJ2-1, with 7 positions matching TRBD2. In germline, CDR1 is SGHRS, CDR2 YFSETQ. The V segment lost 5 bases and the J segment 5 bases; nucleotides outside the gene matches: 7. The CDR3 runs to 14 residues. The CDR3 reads CASRPGGGHNEQFF. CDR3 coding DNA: TGCGCCAGCAGGCCGGGGGGAGGACACAATGAGCAGTTCTTC.

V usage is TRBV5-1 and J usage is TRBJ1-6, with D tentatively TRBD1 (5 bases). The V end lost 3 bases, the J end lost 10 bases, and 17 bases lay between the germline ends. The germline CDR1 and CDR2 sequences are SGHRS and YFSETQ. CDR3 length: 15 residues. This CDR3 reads CASSSGSGEESPLHF. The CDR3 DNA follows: TGCGCCAGCAGCTCGGGCTCGGGGGAAGAATCACCCCTCCACTTT. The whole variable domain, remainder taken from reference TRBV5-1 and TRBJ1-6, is KAGVTQTPRYLIKTRGQQVTLSCSPISGHRSVSWYQQTPGQGLQFLFEYFSETQRNKGNFPGRFSGRQFSNSRSEMNVSTLELGDSALYLCASSSGSGEESPLHFGNGTRLTVT.

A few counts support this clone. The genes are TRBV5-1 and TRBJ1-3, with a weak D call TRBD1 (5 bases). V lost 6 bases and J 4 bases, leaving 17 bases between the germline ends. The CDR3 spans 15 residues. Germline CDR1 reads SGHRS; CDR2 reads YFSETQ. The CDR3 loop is CASNPGLSKGNTIYF. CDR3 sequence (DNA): TGCGCCAGCAACCCGGGACTGTCTAAAGGAAACACCATATATTTT.

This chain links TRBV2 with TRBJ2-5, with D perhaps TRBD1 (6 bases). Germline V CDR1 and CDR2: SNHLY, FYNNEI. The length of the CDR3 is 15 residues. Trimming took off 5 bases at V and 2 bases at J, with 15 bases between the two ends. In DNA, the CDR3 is TGTGCCAGCAGTCCCGGGACACAACCACAAGAGACCCAGTACTTC. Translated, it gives CASSPGTQPQETQYF.

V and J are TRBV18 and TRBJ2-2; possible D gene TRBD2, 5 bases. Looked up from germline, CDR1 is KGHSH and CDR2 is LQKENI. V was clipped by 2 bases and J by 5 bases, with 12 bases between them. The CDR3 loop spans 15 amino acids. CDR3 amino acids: CASSPDSVQTGELFF. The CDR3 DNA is TGTGCCAGCTCACCAGATAGCGTACAGACCGGGGAGCTGTTTTTT. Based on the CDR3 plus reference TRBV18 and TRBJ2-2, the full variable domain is NAGVMQNPRHLVRRRGQEARLRCSPMKGHSHVYWYRQLPEEGLKFMVYLQKENIIDESGMPKERFSAEFPKEGPSILRIQQVVRGDSAAYFCASSPDSVQTGELFFGEGSRLTVL.

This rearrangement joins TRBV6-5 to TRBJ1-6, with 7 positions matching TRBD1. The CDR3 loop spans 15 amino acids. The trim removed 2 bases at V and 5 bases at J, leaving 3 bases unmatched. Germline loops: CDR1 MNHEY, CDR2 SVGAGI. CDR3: CASSYGTVNNSPLHF. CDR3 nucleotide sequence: TGTGCCAGCAGTTACGGGACAGTTAATAATTCACCCCTCCACTTT.

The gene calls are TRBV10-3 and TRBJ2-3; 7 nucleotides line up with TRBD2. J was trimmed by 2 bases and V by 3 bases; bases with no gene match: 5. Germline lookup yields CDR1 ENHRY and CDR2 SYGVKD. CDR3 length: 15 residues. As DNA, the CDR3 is TGTGCCATCAGTGACAGCGGGACCCCCACAGATACGCAGTATTTT. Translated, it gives CAISDSGTPTDTQYF.

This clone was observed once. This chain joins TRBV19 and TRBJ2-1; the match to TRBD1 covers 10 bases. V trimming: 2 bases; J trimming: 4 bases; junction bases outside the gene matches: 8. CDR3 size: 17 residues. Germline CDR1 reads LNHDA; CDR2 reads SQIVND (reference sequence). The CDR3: CASSIRDRGNLYNEQFF. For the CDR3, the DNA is TGTGCCAGTAGTATAAGGGACAGGGGAAATCTTTACAATGAGCAGTTCTTC.

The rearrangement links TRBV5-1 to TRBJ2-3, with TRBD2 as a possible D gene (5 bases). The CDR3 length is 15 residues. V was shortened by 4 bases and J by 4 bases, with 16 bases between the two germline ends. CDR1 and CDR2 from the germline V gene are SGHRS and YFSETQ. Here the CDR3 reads CASSTRESFSDTQYF. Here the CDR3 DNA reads TGCGCCAGCAGCACTAGGGAGAGCTTCTCAGATACGCAGTATTTT.

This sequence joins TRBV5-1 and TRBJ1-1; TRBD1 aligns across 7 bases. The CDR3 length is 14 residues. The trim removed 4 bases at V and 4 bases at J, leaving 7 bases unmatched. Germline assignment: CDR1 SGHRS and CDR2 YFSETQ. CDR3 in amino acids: CASSQGGGGTEAFF. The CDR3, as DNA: TGCGCCAGCAGCCAAGGGGGCGGGGGCACTGAAGCTTTCTTT.

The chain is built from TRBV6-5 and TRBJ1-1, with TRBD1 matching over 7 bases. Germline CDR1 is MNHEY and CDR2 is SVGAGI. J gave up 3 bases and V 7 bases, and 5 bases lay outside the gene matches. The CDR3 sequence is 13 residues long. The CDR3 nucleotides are TGTGCCAGCACCCAGAGGGGGCACACTGAAGCTTTCTTT. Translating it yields CASTQRGHTEAFF.

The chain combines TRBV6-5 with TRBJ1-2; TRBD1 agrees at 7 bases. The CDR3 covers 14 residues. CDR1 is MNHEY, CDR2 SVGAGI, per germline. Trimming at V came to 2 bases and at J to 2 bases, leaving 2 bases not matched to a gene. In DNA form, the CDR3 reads TGTGCCAGCAGTTACGGGGACAGAAACTATGGCTACACCTTC. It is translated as CASSYGDRNYGYTF.

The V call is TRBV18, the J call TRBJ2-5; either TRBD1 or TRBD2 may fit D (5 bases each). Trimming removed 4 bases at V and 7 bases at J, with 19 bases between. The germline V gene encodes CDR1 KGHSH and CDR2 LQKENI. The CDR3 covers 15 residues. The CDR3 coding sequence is TGTGCCAGCTCACGAAATCGGGACCGACCGGGGACCCAGTACTTC. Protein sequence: CASSRNRDRPGTQYF.

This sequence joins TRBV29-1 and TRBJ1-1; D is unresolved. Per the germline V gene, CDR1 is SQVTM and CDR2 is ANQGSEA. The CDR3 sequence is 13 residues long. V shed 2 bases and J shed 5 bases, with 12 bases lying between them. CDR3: CSVEPSRRTEAFF. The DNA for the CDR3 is TGCAGCGTTGAACCTAGCCGTCGGACTGAAGCTTTCTTT.

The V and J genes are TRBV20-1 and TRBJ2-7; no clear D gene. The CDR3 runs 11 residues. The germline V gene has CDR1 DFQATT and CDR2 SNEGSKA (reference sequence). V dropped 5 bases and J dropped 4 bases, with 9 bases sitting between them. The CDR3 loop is CSADFNYEQYF. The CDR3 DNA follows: TGCAGTGCTGATTTCAATTACGAGCAGTACTTC.

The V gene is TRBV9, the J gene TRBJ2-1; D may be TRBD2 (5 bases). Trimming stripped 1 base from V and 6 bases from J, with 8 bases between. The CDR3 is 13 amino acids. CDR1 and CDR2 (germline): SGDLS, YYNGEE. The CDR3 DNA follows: TGTGCCAGCAGCGTACCGACTATCAATGAGCAGTTCTTC. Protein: CASSVPTINEQFF.

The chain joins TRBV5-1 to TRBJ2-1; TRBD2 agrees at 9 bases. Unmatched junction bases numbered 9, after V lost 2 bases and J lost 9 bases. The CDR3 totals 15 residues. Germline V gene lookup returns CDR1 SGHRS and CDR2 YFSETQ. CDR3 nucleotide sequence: TGCGCCAGCAGCTTATTTGGCGGGAGGGCCATTGAGCAGTTCTTC. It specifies CASSLFGGRAIEQFF.

The CDR3 DNA follows: TGTGCCACCAGCAGAAATAGCGGGAGAGCGGGAAATGAGCAGTTCTTC. It specifies CATSRNSGRAGNEQFF. The J gene is TRBJ2-1, the V gene TRBV15; the match to TRBD2 covers 9 bases. Germline V CDR1 and CDR2: LNHNV, YYDKDF (reference sequence). Germline trimming cut 2 bases from V and 7 bases from J; bases unmatched to any gene: 9. CDR3 length equals 16 residues.

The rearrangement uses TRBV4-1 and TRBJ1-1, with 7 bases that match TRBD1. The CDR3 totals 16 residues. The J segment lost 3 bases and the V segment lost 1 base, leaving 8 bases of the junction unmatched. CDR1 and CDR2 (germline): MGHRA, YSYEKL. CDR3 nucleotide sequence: TGCGCCAGCAGCCAAGCAAAGCCGCAGGGGGACACTGAAGCTTTCTTT. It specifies CASSQAKPQGDTEAFF.

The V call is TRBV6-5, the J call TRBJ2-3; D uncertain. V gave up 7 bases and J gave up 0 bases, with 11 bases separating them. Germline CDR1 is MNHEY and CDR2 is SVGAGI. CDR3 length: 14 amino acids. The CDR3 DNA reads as TGTGCCAGCATTTTTTCACTTAGCACAGATACGCAGTATTTT. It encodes CASIFSLSTDTQYF.

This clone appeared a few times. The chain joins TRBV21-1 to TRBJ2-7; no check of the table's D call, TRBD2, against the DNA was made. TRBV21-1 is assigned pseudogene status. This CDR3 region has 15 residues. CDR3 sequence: CASSKQDSGTYEQYF. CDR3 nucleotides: TGTGCCAGCAGCAAACAAGACTCCGGCACCTACGAGCAGTACTTC.

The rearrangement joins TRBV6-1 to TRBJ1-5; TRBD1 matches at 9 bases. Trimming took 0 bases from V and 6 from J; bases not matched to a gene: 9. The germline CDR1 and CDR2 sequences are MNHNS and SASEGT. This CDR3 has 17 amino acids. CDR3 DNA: TGTGCCAGCAGTGAAGCCTTGGGACAGGGTGCGGCTCAGCCCCAGCATTTT. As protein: CASSEALGQGAAQPQHF.

The CDR3: CASSYTGALDEQYF. In DNA, the CDR3 is TGTGCCAGCAGTTACACGGGAGCTTTGGACGAGCAGTACTTC. V is TRBV6-5 and J is TRBJ2-7; D perhaps matches TRBD2 (6 bases). V was shortened by 2 bases and J by 5 bases, with 13 bases between the two germline ends. Germline V gene data show CDR1 as MNHEY and CDR2 as SVGAGI. The CDR3 extends over 14 amino acids.

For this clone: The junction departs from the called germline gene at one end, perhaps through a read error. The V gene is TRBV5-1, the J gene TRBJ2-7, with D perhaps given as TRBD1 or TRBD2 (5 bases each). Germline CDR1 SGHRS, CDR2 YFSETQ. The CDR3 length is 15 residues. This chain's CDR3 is CASSPEDIRSHEQYF. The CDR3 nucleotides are TGCGCCAGCAGCCCGGAGGACATCCGCTCCCACGAGCAGTACTTC.

The CDR3 sequence is CATSRDQGPYNSPLHF. CDR3 coding DNA: TGTGCCACCAGCAGAGATCAGGGGCCCTATAATTCACCCCTCCACTTT. The gene calls are TRBV15 and TRBJ1-6, with a tentative D call TRBD1 (6 bases). The CDR3 has 16 amino acids. V was pared by 0 bases and J by 2 bases, with 8 bases between. Per germline, CDR1 LNHNV and CDR2 YYDKDF (reference sequence).

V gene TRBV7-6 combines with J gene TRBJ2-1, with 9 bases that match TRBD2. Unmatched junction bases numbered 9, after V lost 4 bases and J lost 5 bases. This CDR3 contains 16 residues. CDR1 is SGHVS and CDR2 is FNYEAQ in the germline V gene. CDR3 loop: CASSSSSGEGHNEQFF. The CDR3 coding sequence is TGTGCCAGCAGCTCCTCTAGCGGGGAGGGCCACAATGAGCAGTTCTTC.

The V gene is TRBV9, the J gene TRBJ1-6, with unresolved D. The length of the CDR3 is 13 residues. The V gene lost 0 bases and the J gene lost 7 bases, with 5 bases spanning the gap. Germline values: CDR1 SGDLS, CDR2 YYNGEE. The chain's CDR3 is CASSVALNSPLHF. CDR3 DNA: TGTGCCAGCAGCGTAGCCTTAAATTCACCCCTCCACTTT.